One sample yielded the 21 T cell receptor beta chains listed below, sequenced in a study of CXCR3-negative and CXCR3-positive naive CD8 T cells (dated by TCRdb to about 2019). What the research found in general, with its limitations: TRB CDR3s from CXCR3-positive naive cells showed higher hydrophobicity (lower Kidera factor 4), lower energy, and higher strength and volume indices than CXCR3-negative naive cells.

No cognate antigen is known for these TCRs. The run used a NextSeq 550. The Human TCR Profiling Kit (MiLaboratory) was used to prepare UMI-labeled 5' RACE TRB cDNA libraries. After the reads were reprocessed by TCRdb, one entry was made per CDR3 protein sequence, with no DNA. The table for this sample lists 60,000 to 65,000 distinct CDR3 sequences. The leading ten clones occupy around 5% of the sample. The specimen was naive CXCR3+ CD8+ T cells from blood. This specimen's cell subset or site label, per the study, means: CD45RO-CCR7+CD27+CD95- naive CD8+ T cells expressing CXCR3 (TNR3+). These receptor sequences come from a human donor in good health. Some clones in this sample may be carry-over from other donors' samples.

V gene TRBV7-3 combines with J gene TRBJ2-2. The germline V gene encodes CDR1 SGHTA and CDR2 FQGTGA. This CDR3 spans 12 amino acids. This CDR3 reads CASSYGNGELFF.

The chain couples TRBV29-1 to TRBJ1-3; as DNA is missing, the TRBD1 call by TCRdb cannot be tested. Germline V gene lookup returns CDR1 SQVTM and CDR2 ANQGSEA. There are 14 residues in the CDR3. The CDR3 spells CSVVSRKAVNTIYF. Supplemented by reference TRBV29-1 and TRBJ1-3, the full variable domain reads SAVISQKPSRDICQRGTSLTIQCQVDSQVTMMFWYRQQPGQSLTLIATANQGSEATYESGFVIDKFPISRPNLTFSTLTVSNMSPEDSSIYLCSVVSRKAVNTIYFGEGSWLTVV.

The chain combines TRBV6-2 or TRBV6-3 with TRBJ2-1; TCRdb calls TRBD1, which cannot be checked without DNA. CDR3 size: 12 residues. The germline V gene encodes CDR1 MNHEY and CDR2 SVGEGT. CDR3: CASEGHANEQFF.

The CDR3 region is CASSLEGGYEQYF. The chain has TRBV12-3 or TRBV12-4 and TRBJ2-7; TCRdb's assignment of TRBD2 cannot be checked, as there is no DNA. The CDR3 consists of 13 residues.

This chain joins TRBV7-8 and TRBJ2-7; with no DNA, the TCRdb D assignment of TRBD2 cannot be verified. The CDR3 is made up of 14 amino acids. CDR1 and CDR2 (germline): SGHVS, FQNEAQ. The CDR3 region is CASSLGGGEAEQYF. Full variable domain (rest looked up from reference TRBV7-8 and TRBJ2-7): GAGVSQSPRYKVAKRGQDVALRCDPISGHVSLFWYQQALGQGPEFLTYFQNEAQLDKSGLPSDRFFAERPEGSVSTLKIQRTQQEDSAVYLCASSLGGGEAEQYFGPGTRLTVT.

The V and J genes are TRBV28 and TRBJ2-7. CDR3 length: 14 residues. Germline values: CDR1 MDHEN, CDR2 SYDVKM. This chain's CDR3 is CASSLLAGSYEQYF. Full variable domain (remainder filled in from reference TRBV28 and TRBJ2-7): DVKVTQSSRYLVKRTGEKVFLECVQDMDHENMFWYRQDPGLGLRLIYFSYDVKMKEKGDIPEGYSVSREKKERFSLILESASTNQTSMYLCASSLLAGSYEQYFGPGTRLTVT.

The chain employs TRBV7-2 and TRBJ2-7; the D gene TCRdb calls, TRBD1, cannot be checked with no DNA. Germline V lookup: CDR1 SGHTA, CDR2 FQGNSA. The length of the CDR3 is 14 residues. CDR3 sequence reads: CASSPDMGLYEQYF.

V and J are TRBV9 and TRBJ1-1; the TRBD1 assignment by TCRdb is unverifiable without DNA. Germline-derived CDR1 and CDR2 are SGDLS and YYNGEE. The CDR3 contains 12 residues. The CDR3 region is CASSAGGGEAFF. The full variable domain, in which reference TRBV9 and TRBJ1-1 provide the parts outside the CDR3, is DSGVTQTPKHLITATGQRVTLRCSPRSGDLSVYWYQQSLDQGLQFLIQYYNGEERAKGNILERFSAQQFPDLHSELNLSSLELGDSALYFCASSAGGGEAFFGQGTRLTVV.

The chain carries TRBV7-6 and TRBJ2-7. This CDR3 spans 14 amino acids. Germline V gene lookup returns CDR1 SGHVS and CDR2 FNYEAQ. CDR3 region: CASSLRRGLYEQYF.

The chain combines TRBV28 with TRBJ2-1; TCRdb lists TRBD2, though no DNA is available to test this call. The germline gives CDR1 MDHEN, CDR2 SYDVKM. CDR3 size: 11 residues. Here the CDR3 reads CASDEGNEQFF. Full variable domain (rest looked up from reference TRBV28 and TRBJ2-1): DVKVTQSSRYLVKRTGEKVFLECVQDMDHENMFWYRQDPGLGLRLIYFSYDVKMKEKGDIPEGYSVSREKKERFSLILESASTNQTSMYLCASDEGNEQFFGPGTRLTVL.

The V gene is TRBV20-1, the J gene TRBJ1-2. CDR3 size: 12 residues. Germline V gene sequence: CDR1 DFQATT, CDR2 SNEGSKA (reference sequence). The CDR3 loop reads CSAFLGIYGYTF.

The chain has TRBV15 and TRBJ2-3. This CDR3 spans 12 amino acids. Germline V gives CDR1 LNHNV, CDR2 YYDKDF (reference sequence). The CDR3 sequence is CATRRGTDTQYF.

The V call is TRBV7-9, the J call TRBJ2-3; the TRBD1 assignment by TCRdb is unverifiable without DNA. Germline assignment: CDR1 SEHNR and CDR2 FQNEAQ (reference sequence). The CDR3 extends over 14 amino acids. Here the CDR3 reads CASSGQAFTDTQYF.

The chain couples TRBV7-2 to TRBJ1-2; with no DNA, the TCRdb D assignment of TRBD1 cannot be verified. CDR1 is SGHTA and CDR2 is FQGNSA in the germline V gene. The CDR3 runs 15 residues. The chain's CDR3 is CASSLGAGGKNGYTF.

This chain links TRBV29-1 with TRBJ2-3; with no DNA, the TCRdb D assignment of TRBD1 cannot be verified. In germline, CDR1 is SQVTM, CDR2 ANQGSEA. This CDR3 region has 15 residues. This chain's CDR3 is CSVDGTGPVADTQYF.

The CDR3: CASSPTRSQGISEKLFF. The chain is built from TRBV18 and TRBJ1-4; lacking DNA, the TRBD1 call made by TCRdb goes unchecked. CDR1 KGHSH and CDR2 LQKENI come from the germline V gene. The CDR3 sequence is 17 residues long.

The chain combines TRBV6-5 with TRBJ2-1; with no DNA, the TCRdb D assignment of TRBD2 cannot be verified. Germline V gene lookup returns CDR1 MNHEY and CDR2 SVGAGI. The CDR3 loop spans 15 amino acids. CDR3 sequence: CASSYFAGGSNEQFF.

This chain uses TRBV29-1 with TRBJ1-1; there is no DNA to check the TCRdb D call of TRBD1. Germline V lookup: CDR1 SQVTM, CDR2 ANQGSEA. The CDR3 runs 13 residues. CDR3 region: CSVEEGQGWEAFF.

The V call is TRBV4-1, the J call TRBJ2-2; TCRdb proposes TRBD2, but this gene call is untestable without DNA. The CDR3 covers 16 residues. Germline V lookup: CDR1 MGHRA, CDR2 YSYEKL. The CDR3 here is CASSQAGTSSPGELFF.

The chain has TRBV5-5 and TRBJ2-6. Germline lookup yields CDR1 SGHKS and CDR2 YYEKEE (reference sequence). The CDR3 is 15 amino acids. The CDR3 protein is CASSLAGSGANVLTF.

The rearrangement joins TRBV28 to TRBJ2-2; the D gene TCRdb calls, TRBD1, cannot be checked with no DNA. The CDR3 covers 15 residues. In germline, CDR1 is MDHEN, CDR2 SYDVKM. The CDR3 loop reads CASSHGTGYTGELFF.